A single sample gave rise to the 10 T cell receptor beta chains below, sequenced in a study of T-cell memory formation after mild COVID-19. TCRdb independently ran MiXCR on the 5' RACE reads; one entry per CDR3 protein. The data hold about 320,000 distinct CDR3 sequences, with roughly 13% observed a single time. Sequenced material: PBMCs or a T cell subset sorted from them (not recorded which). The receptors were gathered from a man aged 18-30 years who had mild COVID-19 (a few samples of this study predate the infection). Cell type and time point are not known.

Ten or more counts support this clonotype. The DNA of the CDR3 is TGTGCCATGTCTAGCGGGATTTACAATGAGCAGTTCTTC. Its protein is CAMSSGIYNEQFF. The chain joins TRBV10-3 to TRBJ2-1; 9 bases are shared with TRBD2. CDR1 is ENHRY and CDR2 is SYGVKD in the germline V gene. This CDR3 contains 13 residues. Trimming cost V 9 bases and J 4 bases; bases outside gene matches: 4.

This clonotype was detected only a few times. The J gene is TRBJ2-1, the V gene TRBV15, with 8 bases fitting TRBD2. Trimming cost V 3 bases and J 5 bases; bases outside gene matches: 6. This CDR3 spans 15 amino acids. Looked up from germline, CDR1 is LNHNV and CDR2 is YYDKDF (reference sequence). The CDR3 protein is CATSRAGGADNEQFF. The CDR3, as DNA: TGTGCCACCAGCAGGGCCGGGGGGGCCGACAATGAGCAGTTCTTC.

V gene TRBV29-1 combines with J gene TRBJ1-1; D gene ambiguous. CDR1 is SQVTM, CDR2 ANQGSEA, per germline. Deletions cut 6 bases from V and 4 bases from J, with 9 bases between. The CDR3 extends over 11 amino acids. Written as DNA, the CDR3 is TGCAGCGTCGGTGGGGTCACTGAAGCTTTCTTT. Amino acids: CSVGGVTEAFF.

This clonotype was seen only a few times. This chain joins TRBV11-2 and TRBJ2-1; no definite D call. The V end lost 7 bases, the J end lost 6 bases, and 19 bases lay between the germline ends. Germline CDR1 is SGHAT and CDR2 is FQNNGV. The CDR3 has 15 amino acids. The CDR3 region has the DNA TGTGCCAGCACTCAAGGTAAGGCAGGTGTCAATGAGCAGTTCTTC. Translating it yields CASTQGKAGVNEQFF.

V is TRBV18 and J is TRBJ2-4, with D perhaps TRBD2 (5 bases). CDR3 length: 16 amino acids. CDR1 is KGHSH, CDR2 LQKENI, per germline. The V end lost 3 bases, the J end lost 0 bases, and 12 bases lay between the germline ends. CDR3 sequence: CASSPERAVAKNIQYF. DNA for the CDR3: TGTGCCAGCTCACCGGAGAGGGCTGTAGCCAAAAACATTCAGTACTTC.

This clonotype has more than one count but fewer than ten. CDR3 DNA: TGCGCCAGCAGCCCCGGAGGCCCGCAAGAGACCCAGTACTTC. It specifies CASSPGGPQETQYF. The chain has TRBV5-1 and TRBJ2-5; maybe TRBD2 (5 bases). V dropped 4 bases and J dropped 2 bases, with 12 bases sitting between them. The CDR3 is made up of 14 amino acids. Germline values: CDR1 SGHRS, CDR2 YFSETQ.

On this clonotype: Because it lacks the conserved phenylalanine or tryptophan at the end, this CDR3 is likely a read error. The limits of the CDR3 on the DNA are not certain, so only TCRdb's listed CDR3 is given. The chain links TRBV20-1 to TRBJ2-5; TRBD2, the D gene given by the table, was not confirmed from the DNA. Germline loops: CDR1 DFQATT, CDR2 SNEGSKA (reference sequence). The CDR3 extends over 14 residues, inclusive of both ends. The CDR3 protein is CSASIGASGGHYLI.

The CDR3: CASSPQPGGAYEQYF. The CDR3 bases are TGTGCCAGCAGCCCCCAACCGGGGGGGGCCTACGAGCAGTACTTC. This rearrangement joins TRBV3-1 to TRBJ2-7; 8 bases align to TRBD2. CDR3 length: 15 residues. CDR1 and CDR2 from the germline V gene are LGHDT and YNNKEL (reference sequence). Trimming cost V 4 bases and J 2 bases; bases outside gene matches: 7.

The CDR3 region is CASSLGSSTGNIQYF. In nucleotides, the CDR3 is TGTGCCAGCAGCTTAGGCTCGTCGACAGGAAACATTCAGTACTTC. The chain employs TRBV7-2 and TRBJ2-4; maybe TRBD1 (6 bases). V gave up 1 base and J gave up 6 bases, with 13 bases separating them. The CDR3 has 15 residues. Germline V gene data show CDR1 as SGHTA and CDR2 as FQGNSA.

Only one count was recorded for this clonotype. The rearrangement links TRBV11-3 to TRBJ2-1; D possibly uses TRBD1 or TRBD2 (6 bases each). The germline V and J ends were trimmed by 3 bases and 2 bases, with 11 bases remaining between them. The CDR3 runs to 15 residues. CDR1 and CDR2 (germline): SGHNT, YENEEA. In DNA, the CDR3 is TGTGCCAGCAGCTTTCGAGGGGGGACCTACAATGAGCAGTTCTTC. Translation: CASSFRGGTYNEQFF.